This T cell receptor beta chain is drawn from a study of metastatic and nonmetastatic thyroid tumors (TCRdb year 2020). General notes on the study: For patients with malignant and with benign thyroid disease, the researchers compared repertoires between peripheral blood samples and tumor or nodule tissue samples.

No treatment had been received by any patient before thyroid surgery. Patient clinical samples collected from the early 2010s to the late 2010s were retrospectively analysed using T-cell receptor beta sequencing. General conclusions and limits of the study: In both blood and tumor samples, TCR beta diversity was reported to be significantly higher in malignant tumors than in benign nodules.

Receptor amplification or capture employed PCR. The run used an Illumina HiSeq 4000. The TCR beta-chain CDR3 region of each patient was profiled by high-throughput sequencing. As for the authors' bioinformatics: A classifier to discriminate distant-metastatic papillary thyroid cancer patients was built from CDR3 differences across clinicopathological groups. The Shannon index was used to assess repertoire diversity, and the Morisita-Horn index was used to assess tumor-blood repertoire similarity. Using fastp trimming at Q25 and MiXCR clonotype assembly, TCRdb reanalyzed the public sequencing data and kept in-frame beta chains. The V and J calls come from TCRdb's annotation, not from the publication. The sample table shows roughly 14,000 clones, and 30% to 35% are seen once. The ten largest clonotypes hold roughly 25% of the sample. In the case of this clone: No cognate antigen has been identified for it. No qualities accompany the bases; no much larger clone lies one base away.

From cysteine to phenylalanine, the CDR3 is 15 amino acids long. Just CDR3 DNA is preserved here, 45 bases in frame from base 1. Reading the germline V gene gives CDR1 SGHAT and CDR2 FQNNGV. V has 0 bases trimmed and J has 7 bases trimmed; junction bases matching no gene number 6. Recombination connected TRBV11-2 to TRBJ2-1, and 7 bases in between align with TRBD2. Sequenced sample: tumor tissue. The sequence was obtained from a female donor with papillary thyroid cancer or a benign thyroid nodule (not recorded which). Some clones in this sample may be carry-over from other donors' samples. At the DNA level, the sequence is TGTGCCAGCAGCTTAGAGGCGGGAGTGAGGAATGAGCAGTTCTTC. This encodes CASSLEAGVRNEQFF. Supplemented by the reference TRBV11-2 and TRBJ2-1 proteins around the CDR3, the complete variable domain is EAGVAQSPRYKIIEKRQSVAFWCNPISGHATLYWYQQILGQGPKLLIQFQNNGVVDDSQLPKDRFSAERLKGVDSTLKIQPAKLEDSAVYLCASSLEAGVRNEQFFGPGTRLTVL.